Presented here are 30 T cell receptor beta chains from one specimen sequenced in a study of early T cells in non-severe SARS-CoV-2 infection. One entry per CDR3 protein, called by TCRdb with MiXCR from the 5' RACE reads. The sample comprises approximately 70,000 distinct CDR3 sequences, 9% to 15% of which are singletons, and roughly a sixth rests with the top ten. This sample comprised whole blood, obtained at baseline. These receptors came from an adult who was a healthcare worker with PCR-confirmed SARS-CoV-2 infection or an uninfected control (not recorded which). The donor label of this sample is uncertain.

This clonotype was counted between two and nine times. The rearrangement uses TRBV7-2 and TRBJ2-1, with D possibly TRBD2 on 6 matching bases. Germline V gene lookup returns CDR1 SGHTA and CDR2 FQGNSA. The ends were cut back, 6 bases at V and 9 bases at J, with 24 bases in the middle. There are 16 residues in the CDR3. The CDR3 loop is CASSKAGGGRRGEQFF. In nucleotides, the CDR3 is TGTGCCAGCAGTAAAGCGGGCGGAGGACGCCGCGGTGAGCAGTTCTTC.

V is TRBV19 and J is TRBJ1-5; D is perhaps TRBD1 (5 bases). V was cut by 5 bases and J by 2 bases, with 13 bases left in between. Germline values: CDR1 LNHDA, CDR2 SQIVND (reference sequence). This CDR3 comprises 15 residues. Here the CDR3 DNA reads TGTGCCAGTAGTTCCAGGGTATTTGGCAATCAGCCCCAGCATTTT. Translation gives CASSSRVFGNQPQHF.

This clonotype was seen repeatedly, ten times or more. The chain uses TRBV4-1 and TRBJ2-5; 8 bases agree with TRBD1. The ends lost 2 bases at V and 5 bases at J; junction bases unmatched: 7. Per the germline V gene, CDR1 is MGHRA and CDR2 is YSYEKL. This CDR3 spans 15 amino acids. The CDR3 loop is CASSQSQGALETQYF. CDR3 nucleotides: TGCGCCAGCAGCCAATCCCAGGGGGCTCTGGAGACCCAGTACTTC.

In this sample, this clonotype turned up many times. The chain couples TRBV5-1 to TRBJ1-5; possible D gene TRBD1, 6 bases. Trimming took off 4 bases at V and 2 bases at J, with 7 bases between the two ends. Germline V gene data show CDR1 as SGHRS and CDR2 as YFSETQ. CDR3 size: 13 residues. The CDR3 protein is CASSPGGNQPQHF. CDR3 coding DNA: TGCGCCAGCAGCCCAGGGGGCAATCAGCCCCAGCATTTT.

The chain carries TRBV30 and TRBJ2-7, with D possibly TRBD2 on 5 matching bases. The CDR3 is 17 amino acids. Trimming cost V 3 bases and J 7 bases, with 28 bases left between them. In germline, CDR1 is GTSNPN, CDR2 SVGIG (reference sequence). The CDR3 coding sequence is TGTGCCTGGAGAGGAATTCCGGGATTAGCTTCCTCCGGGGAGCAGTACTTC. It is translated as CAWRGIPGLASSGEQYF.

The V and J genes are TRBV5-6 and TRBJ2-7, with 9 bases fitting TRBD2. This CDR3 has 15 amino acids. The V gene end was trimmed by 5 bases and the J gene end by 0 bases; junction bases not matched to a gene: 6. Germline values: CDR1 SGHDT, CDR2 YYEEEE. Here the CDR3 DNA reads TGTGCCAGCAGGTTGCTAGCGGGAAGCTCCTACGAGCAGTACTTC. Translating it yields CASRLLAGSSYEQYF. Filled out from reference TRBV5-6 and TRBJ2-7, the complete variable domain reads DAGVTQSPTHLIKTRGQQVTLRCSPKSGHDTVSWYQQALGQGPQFIFQYYEEEERQRGNFPDRFSGHQFPNYSSELNVNALLLGDSALYLCASRLLAGSSYEQYFGPGTRLTVT.

This clonotype was seen a few times. This rearrangement joins TRBV6-2 or TRBV6-3 to TRBJ2-3, with D maybe TRBD2 (6 bases). Germline V gene data show CDR1 as MNHEY and CDR2 as SVGEGT. The CDR3 has 16 amino acids. Trimming removed 0 bases from V and 1 base from J, with 11 bases in between. CDR3 sequence (DNA): TGTGCCAGCAGTTACTCGAGCGGAGGGGGCACAGATACGCAGTATTTT. Its translation: CASSYSSGGGTDTQYF.

This clonotype was counted a few times. The V and J genes are TRBV10-1 and TRBJ2-5; TRBD2 matches at 9 bases. The CDR3 extends over 14 amino acids. CDR1 is WNHNN and CDR2 is SYGVQD in the germline V gene (reference sequence). V lost 7 bases, J lost 5 bases, and 8 bases stayed unmatched. CDR3 in DNA: TGCGCCAGCATATCGCGGGGGGGATGGGAGACCCAGTACTTC. The encoded protein is CASISRGGWETQYF.

This clonotype was seen repeatedly, ten times or more. The chain has TRBV10-3 and TRBJ1-1; D unclear. Germline V CDR1 and CDR2: ENHRY, SYGVKD. The length of the CDR3 is 14 residues. Trimming took off 2 bases at V and 3 bases at J, with 10 bases between the two ends. In DNA, the CDR3 is TGTGCCATCAGTGAGAGGGTCGGGGACACTGAAGCTTTCTTT. Its translation: CAISERVGDTEAFF.

The chain joins TRBV7-6 to TRBJ1-1, with a possible D match to TRBD1 (5 bases). The CDR3 runs 13 residues. Germline loops: CDR1 SGHVS, CDR2 FNYEAQ. Trimming pared 0 bases from V and 4 bases from J, leaving 6 bases between. CDR3 amino acids: CASSLAGATEAFF. The CDR3 nucleotides read TGTGCCAGCAGCTTAGCAGGGGCCACTGAAGCTTTCTTT.

This clonotype was recorded a few times. The J gene is TRBJ1-2, the V gene TRBV4-1; the match to TRBD1 covers 7 bases. The CDR3 is 14 amino acids. Unmatched junction bases numbered 7, after V lost 8 bases and J lost 1 base. The germline V gene has CDR1 MGHRA and CDR2 YSYEKL. CDR3 in amino acids: CASAPGQNNYGYTF. In DNA form, the CDR3 reads TGCGCCAGCGCACCGGGACAGAATAACTATGGCTACACCTTC.

This clonotype was counted ten times or more. The rearrangement uses TRBV7-9 and TRBJ1-2, with D perhaps matching TRBD1 (5 bases). The CDR3 contains 15 residues. V lost 5 bases, J lost 4 bases, and 17 bases lay in between. The germline V gene has CDR1 SEHNR and CDR2 FQNEAQ (reference sequence). DNA for the CDR3: TGTGCCAGCAGCCGGAGGGACGGGGAGGCCTATGGCTACACCTTC. It translates to CASSRRDGEAYGYTF.

The chain is built from TRBV7-9 and TRBJ2-4; 15 bases line up with TRBD2. CDR1 SEHNR and CDR2 FQNEAQ come from the germline V gene (reference sequence). V lost 8 bases, J lost 7 bases, and 15 bases stayed unmatched. The CDR3 has 18 amino acids. DNA of the CDR3: TGTGCCAGCTCCCTCGGGACTAGCGGGGGGAGGCCAGCGAACATTCAGTACTTC. Its translation is CASSLGTSGGRPANIQYF.

Many counts were recorded for this clonotype. The rearrangement joins TRBV18 to TRBJ2-7, with TRBD2 matching 13 bases. Trimming removed 8 bases from V and 7 bases from J; junction bases left unmatched: 8. There are 14 residues in the CDR3. Germline lookup yields CDR1 KGHSH and CDR2 LQKENI. CDR3 sequence (DNA): TGTGCCAGCGTAACTAGCGGGAGGGCCGGGGAGCAGTACTTC. Residues: CASVTSGRAGEQYF.

Only a few counts were recorded for this clonotype. The chain uses TRBV2 and TRBJ1-2, with no clear D. The CDR3 has 15 amino acids. Germline V gene sequence: CDR1 SNHLY, CDR2 FYNNEI. Trimming took off 7 bases at V and 2 bases at J, with 17 bases between the two ends. The CDR3 is CASILDGSPNYGYTF. For the CDR3, the DNA is TGTGCCAGCATTCTAGACGGCAGCCCAAACTATGGCTACACCTTC.

A word on this clonotype: A much larger clone lies a single base off, so this may be a read error. V usage is TRBV6-2 or TRBV6-3 and J usage is TRBJ2-5; D gene unclear. Germline CDR1 MNHEY, CDR2 SVGEGT. The length of the CDR3 is 11 residues. V lost 6 bases, J lost 3 bases, and 5 bases lay in between. CDR3: CASSSKETQYF. The CDR3 coding sequence is TGTGCCAGCAGCTCAAAAGAGACCCAGTACTTC.

This clonotype was observed a few times. The chain has TRBV12-3 or TRBV12-4 and TRBJ2-4; TRBD2 matches 8 bases. This CDR3 comprises 12 residues. J was trimmed by 15 bases and V by 4 bases; bases with no gene match: 8. This CDR3 reads CASSWGLVSPYF. The DNA for the CDR3 is TGTGCCAGCAGTTGGGGACTAGTCTCCCCGTACTTC.

In this sample, this clonotype turned up many times. CDR3 nucleotide sequence: TGTGCCAGCAGCGCCAGGAGCTCCTATAATTCACCCCTCCACTTT. It yields the protein CASSARSSYNSPLHF. V is TRBV7-9 and J is TRBJ1-6; D is unresolved. Looked up from germline, CDR1 is SEHNR and CDR2 is FQNEAQ (reference sequence). The V end lost 5 bases, the J end lost 0 bases, and 8 bases lay between the germline ends. This CDR3 contains 15 residues.

V and J are TRBV5-5 and TRBJ2-1; TRBD1 is a possible D gene (5 bases). The CDR3 has 15 amino acids. Germline loops: CDR1 SGHKS, CDR2 YYEKEE (reference sequence). Trimming took 1 base from V and 6 from J, leaving 14 bases between them. The CDR3 is CASSLSMSRVNEQFF. DNA of the CDR3: TGTGCCAGCAGCTTGTCGATGAGCAGGGTCAATGAGCAGTTCTTC. The complete variable domain, with remaining parts taken from reference TRBV5-5 and TRBJ2-1, reads DAGVTQSPTHLIKTRGQQVTLRCSPISGHKSVSWYQQVLGQGPQFIFQYYEKEERGRGNFPDRFSARQFPNYSSELNVNALLLGDSALYLCASSLSMSRVNEQFFGPGTRLTVL.

The chain uses TRBV18 and TRBJ1-2; 12 bases map to TRBD1. The CDR3 extends over 19 amino acids. Germline CDR1 and CDR2: KGHSH and LQKENI. Trimming removed 2 bases from V and 2 bases from J; junction bases left unmatched: 12. The CDR3 nucleotides are TGTGCCAGCTCACCAAACACCGGGACAGGGGGCGATACCAACTATGGCTACACCTTC. It encodes CASSPNTGTGGDTNYGYTF.

This clonotype has more than one count but fewer than ten. The chain links TRBV20-1 to TRBJ2-2; possibly TRBD2 for D (5 bases). V gave up 4 bases and J gave up 7 bases, with 16 bases separating them. The CDR3 is 14 residues long. Germline CDR1 reads DFQATT; CDR2 reads SNEGSKA (reference sequence). In DNA, the CDR3 is TGCAGTGCTATGATAAGCGGAGAACACGGGGAGCTGTTTTTT. Its translation: CSAMISGEHGELFF.

The sample holds many counts of this clonotype. The chain uses TRBV7-2 and TRBJ2-7; tentative D call: TRBD2 (6 bases). Looked up from germline, CDR1 is SGHTA and CDR2 is FQGNSA. This CDR3 has 14 residues. V was trimmed by 5 bases and J by 3 bases, leaving 14 bases between them. CDR3 nucleotide sequence: TGTGCCAGCAGCCAGGAGGACTACAACTACGAGCAGTACTTC. This codes for CASSQEDYNYEQYF.

This clonotype was recorded many times. The chain recombines TRBV12-3 or TRBV12-4 with TRBJ2-3, with 13 bases lining up with TRBD2. Trimming cost V 6 bases and J 7 bases; bases outside gene matches: 4. The CDR3 loop spans 14 amino acids. In nucleotides, the CDR3 is TGTGCCAGCAGCCGGACTAGCGGGGGAAATACGCAGTATTTT. Translating gives CASSRTSGGNTQYF.

Details on this clonotype: The junction shows a germline mismatch at one end, possibly a read error. CDR3 DNA sequence: TGTGCCAGCAGCTGGGGCAGCAACCAGCCCCAGCATTTT. This sequence encodes CASSWGSNQPQHF. The V call is TRBV11-2, the J call TRBJ1-5; D perhaps matches TRBD1 (5 bases). CDR3 size: 13 residues. The V gene's germline CDR1 is SGHAT and CDR2 FQNNGV.

This clonotype was seen more than once but under ten times. CDR3 coding DNA: TGTGCCACACGTGCAGGGTATCAGGGTACGCAGTATTTT. Protein: CATRAGYQGTQYF. The chain has TRBV15 and TRBJ2-3; TRBD1 is a possible D gene (5 bases). Germline CDR1 LNHNV, CDR2 YYDKDF (reference sequence). The CDR3 spans 13 residues. V lost 9 bases, J lost 8 bases, and 18 bases lay in between.

The chain is built from TRBV18 and TRBJ2-3, with D perhaps TRBD1 (5 bases). The CDR3 length is 14 residues. Trimming stripped 4 bases from V and 0 bases from J, with 8 bases between. Per the germline V gene, CDR1 is KGHSH and CDR2 is LQKENI. The CDR3 sequence is CASSRQLSTDTQYF. The CDR3 bases are TGTGCCAGCTCACGACAGCTTAGCACAGATACGCAGTATTTT.

This clonotype was recorded a few times. The CDR3 region is CASRPGTVSSYEQYF. The CDR3 DNA reads TGTGCCAGCAGGCCCGGGACGGTCAGCTCCTACGAGCAGTACTTC. The V and J genes are TRBV6-5 and TRBJ2-7; D might be TRBD1 or TRBD2, each matching 5 bases. Germline CDR1 and CDR2: MNHEY and SVGAGI. V was cut by 6 bases and J by 0 bases, with 15 bases left in between. This CDR3 has 15 amino acids.

The chain employs TRBV7-2 and TRBJ1-1; a weak D match, TRBD1 (5 bases). There are 14 residues in the CDR3. Germline lookup yields CDR1 SGHTA and CDR2 FQGNSA. Between the trimmed V and J ends, which lost 4 bases and 4 bases, there was a span of 13 bases. In nucleotides, the CDR3 is TGTGCCAGCAGCTGGTCCCTGGGGGGCACTGAAGCTTTCTTT. Its translation is CASSWSLGGTEAFF. The full variable domain, completed using reference TRBV7-2 and TRBJ1-1, is GAGVSQSPSNKVTEKGKDVELRCDPISGHTALYWYRQSLGQGLEFLIYFQGNSAPDKSGLPSDRFSAERTGGSVSTLTIQRTQQEDSAVYLCASSWSLGGTEAFFGQGTRLTVV.

This clonotype was detected only a few times. This chain links TRBV7-6 with TRBJ2-1; 13 bases match TRBD2. This CDR3 spans 15 amino acids. The V and J ends lost 6 bases and 6 bases, in that order; junction bases with no gene match: 5. CDR1 and CDR2 (germline): SGHVS, FNYEAQ. CDR3 residues: CASSTSGGALNEQFF. The CDR3 DNA follows: TGTGCCAGCAGTACTAGCGGGGGGGCTCTCAATGAGCAGTTCTTC.

This clonotype appeared a few times. This chain links TRBV3-2 with TRBJ1-1; the table's D call, TRBD1, was not checked against the DNA. TRBV3-2 represents a pseudogene. The CDR3 is 14 amino acids. The CDR3: CASSQRGGQAEAFF. Here the CDR3 DNA reads TGTGCCAGCAGCCAGAGGGGTGGCCAGGCTGAAGCTTTCTTT.